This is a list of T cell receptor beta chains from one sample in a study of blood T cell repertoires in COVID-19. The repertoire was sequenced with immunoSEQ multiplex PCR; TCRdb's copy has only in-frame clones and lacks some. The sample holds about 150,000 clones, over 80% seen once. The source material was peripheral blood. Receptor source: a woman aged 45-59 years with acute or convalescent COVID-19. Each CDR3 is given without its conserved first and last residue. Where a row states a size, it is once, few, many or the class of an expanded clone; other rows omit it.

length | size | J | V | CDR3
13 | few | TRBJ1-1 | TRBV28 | ASSLNDLGGTEAF
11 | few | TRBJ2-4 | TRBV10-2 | ASSLLAKNIQY
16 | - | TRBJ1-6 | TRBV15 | ATSRDGTGSFGNSPLH
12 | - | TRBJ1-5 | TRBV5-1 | ASSLTGGDQPQH
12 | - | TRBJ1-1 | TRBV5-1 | ASSFSGASTEAF
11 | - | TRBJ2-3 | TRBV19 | ASSPGTSWTQY
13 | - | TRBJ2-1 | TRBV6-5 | ASIPSGGGYNEQF
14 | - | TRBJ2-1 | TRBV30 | AWSRPGTSGYNEQF
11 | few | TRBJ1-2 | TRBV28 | ANRDRRSYGYT
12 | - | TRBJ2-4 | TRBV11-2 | ASSLLLAKNIQY
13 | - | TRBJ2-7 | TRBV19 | ASSIGYRGPDEQY
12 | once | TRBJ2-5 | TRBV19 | ASSIDRGQETQY
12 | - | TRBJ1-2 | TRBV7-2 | ASSLGQANYGYT
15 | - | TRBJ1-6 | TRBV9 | ASSVGGRLLNNSPLH
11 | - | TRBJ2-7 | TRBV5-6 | ASSFALAGARY
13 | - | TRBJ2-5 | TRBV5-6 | ASSLEQGATETQY
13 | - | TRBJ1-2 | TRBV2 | ASSEDQGKGYGYT
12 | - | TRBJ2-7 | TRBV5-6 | ASSPRRVSYEQY
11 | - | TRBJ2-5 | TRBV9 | ASSVGAQETQY
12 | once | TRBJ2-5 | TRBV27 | ASSSDRGLETQY
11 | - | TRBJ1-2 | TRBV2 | ASSELQGNGYT
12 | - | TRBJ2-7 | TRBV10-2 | ASSESARHYEQY
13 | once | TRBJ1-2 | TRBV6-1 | ASSEGHRGGYGYT
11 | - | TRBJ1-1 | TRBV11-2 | ASSLDSYTEAF
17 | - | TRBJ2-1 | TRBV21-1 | ASSKAGGGPLSSYNEQF
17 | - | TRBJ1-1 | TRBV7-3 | ASSPKGKQGEWGGTEAF
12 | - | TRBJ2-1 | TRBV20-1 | SASTSEYYNEQF
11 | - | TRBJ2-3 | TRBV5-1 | ASSALGGDTQY
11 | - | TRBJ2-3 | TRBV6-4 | ASLDYNTDTQY
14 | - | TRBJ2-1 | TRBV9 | ASSVGGGGAVNEQF
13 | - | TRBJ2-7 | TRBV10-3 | AIRSGQGARYEQY
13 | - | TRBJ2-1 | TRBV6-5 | ASSRTSGSYNEQF
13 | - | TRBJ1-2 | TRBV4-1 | ASSQDLGQLYGYT
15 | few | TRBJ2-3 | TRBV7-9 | ASSPGGLAGGTDTQY
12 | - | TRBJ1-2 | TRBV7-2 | ASSPGTIAYGYT
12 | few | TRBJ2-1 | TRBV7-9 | ASSLAQGANEQF
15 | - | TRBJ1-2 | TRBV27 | ASSLNRRPQPNYGYT
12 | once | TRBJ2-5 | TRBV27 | ASRSEGVQETQY
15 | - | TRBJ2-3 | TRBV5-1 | ASSMGLAGSSTDTQY
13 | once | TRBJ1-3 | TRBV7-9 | ASFFLDRGGNTIY
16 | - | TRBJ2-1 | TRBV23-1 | ASSRHLRVQQSYNEQF
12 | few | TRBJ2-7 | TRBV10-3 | AIMSGRQASEQY
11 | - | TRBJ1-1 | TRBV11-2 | ASSFSDPTEAF
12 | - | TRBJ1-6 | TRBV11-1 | ASSYGFYNSPLH